What follows are 14 T cell receptor beta chains derived from one specimen sequenced in a study of a mutant IDH1 vaccine in newly diagnosed glioma. Time point defined: week 11, during vaccination. What each vaccine dose contained was 300 ug of mutant IDH1 20-mer peptide, accompanied by topical imiquimod. The antigens these receptors bind are not known. TCRdb's table, derived via immunoSEQ multiplex PCR, lists solely in-frame clones and lacks some. The sample shows 50,000 to 65,000 clones, about four fifths of them seen only once. The sample here was PBMCs, taken from a glioma patient whose treatment included an IDH1 peptide vaccine. The receptors were gathered from a woman aged 50 to 60 with glioma.

A note on this clone: A read error may produce the germline difference seen at one junction end. The V gene is TRBV6-5, the J gene TRBJ2-7; 8 bases are a match to TRBD1. The germline gives CDR1 MNHEY, CDR2 SVGAGI. The CDR3 is 14 amino acids. DNA of the CDR3: TGTGTCAGCAGTCGACAGGGGACCTCCTACGAGCAGTACTTC. This encodes CVSSRQGTSYEQYF.

The CDR3 reads CAWSDGGHRLGEKLFF. For the CDR3, the DNA is TGTGCCTGGAGTGATGGGGGGCATCGGTTGGGCGAAAAACTGTTTTTT. V is TRBV30 and J is TRBJ1-4, with a tentative D call TRBD1 (6 bases). The germline V gene encodes CDR1 GTSNPN and CDR2 SVGIG (reference sequence). The V gene lost 1 base and the J gene lost 8 bases, with 20 bases spanning the gap. This CDR3 spans 16 amino acids. Drawing the rest from reference TRBV30 and TRBJ1-4, the complete variable domain is SQTIHQWPATLVQPVGSPLSLECTVEGTSNPNLYWYRQAAGRGLQLLFYSVGIGQISSEVPQNLSASRPQDRQFILSSKKLLLSDSGFYLCAWSDGGHRLGEKLFFGSGTQLSVL.

This CDR3 reads CASRLDQSSYEQYF. CDR3 DNA sequence: TGTGCCAGCAGGTTGGACCAAAGCTCCTACGAGCAGTACTTC. The V and J genes are TRBV6-1 and TRBJ2-7; no clear D. The germline V and J ends were trimmed by 6 bases and 0 bases, with 12 bases remaining between them. CDR3 size: 14 residues. Germline lookup yields CDR1 MNHNS and CDR2 SASEGT.

V gene TRBV5-3 combines with J gene TRBJ1-1; D gene ambiguous. Being an ORF, TRBV5-3 has a function that is uncertain. The V gene lost 7 bases and the J gene lost 1 base, with 5 bases spanning the gap. The CDR3 is 11 residues long. CDR3 DNA: TGTGCCAGAGGACGGAACACTGAAGCTTTCTTT. Protein product: CARGRNTEAFF.

The chain joins TRBV5-4 to TRBJ1-2, with D perhaps TRBD1 (6 bases). V dropped 0 bases and J dropped 8 bases, with 14 bases sitting between them. The V gene's germline CDR1 is SGHNT and CDR2 YYREEE (reference sequence). The CDR3 is 14 amino acids. The CDR3: CASSLGAGAGGYTF. The CDR3, as DNA: TGTGCCAGCAGCTTGGGTGCGGGGGCAGGCGGCTACACCTTC.

The chain recombines TRBV5-1 with TRBJ2-5; the D call may be TRBD1 or TRBD2 (5 bases each). Trimming pared 0 bases from V and 4 bases from J, leaving 7 bases between. The CDR3 contains 13 residues. Per the germline V gene, CDR1 is SGHRS and CDR2 is YFSETQ. This chain's CDR3 is CASSLGGTETQYF. The CDR3 DNA reads TGCGCCAGCAGCTTGGGGGGGACAGAGACCCAGTACTTC.

V is TRBV11-2 and J is TRBJ2-5, with D possibly TRBD1 on 5 matching bases. The germline V gene encodes CDR1 SGHAT and CDR2 FQNNGV. Trimming stripped 3 bases from V and 2 bases from J, with 13 bases between. This CDR3 region has 15 residues. This chain's CDR3 is CASSLASGKQETQYF. In DNA form, the CDR3 reads TGTGCCAGCAGCTTGGCATCAGGGAAACAAGAGACCCAGTACTTC.

The chain combines TRBV28 with TRBJ2-7, with 12 bases lining up with TRBD1. The CDR3 loop spans 14 amino acids. V lost 7 bases and J lost 6; bases outside the gene matches: 7. Per the germline V gene, CDR1 is MDHEN and CDR2 is SYDVKM. The CDR3 DNA reads as TGTGCCAGCAACCGGGACAGGGGGCGCCTCGAGCAGTACTTC. This gives the protein CASNRDRGRLEQYF. Filled out from reference TRBV28 and TRBJ2-7, the complete variable domain reads DVKVTQSSRYLVKRTGEKVFLECVQDMDHENMFWYRQDPGLGLRLIYFSYDVKMKEKGDIPEGYSVSREKKERFSLILESASTNQTSMYLCASNRDRGRLEQYFGPGTRLTVT.

There are a few counts of this clone. The V call is TRBV10-3, the J call TRBJ1-1; 7 nucleotides agree with TRBD1. Germline V gives CDR1 ENHRY, CDR2 SYGVKD. J was trimmed by 1 base and V by 10 bases; bases with no gene match: 6. The CDR3 covers 13 residues. CDR3 DNA sequence: TGTGCCACCGGGACAGCCGAGAACACTGAAGCTTTCTTT. As protein: CATGTAENTEAFF.

The rearrangement links TRBV19 to TRBJ1-6; D is uncertain. V was pared by 7 bases and J by 7 bases, with 14 bases between. The CDR3 runs 14 residues. In germline, CDR1 is LNHDA, CDR2 SQIVND (reference sequence). CDR3 nucleotides: TGTGCCAGTAAGGACGCCGCCGGCAATTCACCCCTCCACTTT. Translation gives CASKDAAGNSPLHF.

The V call is TRBV5-5, the J call TRBJ1-3; tentative D call: TRBD1 (5 bases). Deletions cut 4 bases from V and 4 bases from J, with 15 bases between. The germline gives CDR1 SGHKS, CDR2 YYEKEE (reference sequence). The CDR3 runs to 15 residues. The CDR3 coding sequence is TGTGCCAGCAGCCACCGGGACTATGTGGGAAACACCATATATTTT. Encoded protein: CASSHRDYVGNTIYF.

This chain links TRBV4-1 with TRBJ2-5; 13 bases fit TRBD2. With V trimmed by 0 bases and J by 5 bases, 6 bases remained unmatched. CDR1 is MGHRA, CDR2 YSYEKL, per germline. The CDR3 is made up of 17 amino acids. This CDR3 is CASSQDTTSGGYETQYF. CDR3 DNA sequence: TGCGCCAGCAGCCAAGATACGACTAGCGGGGGGTATGAGACCCAGTACTTC.

The rearrangement uses TRBV9 and TRBJ1-3, with D perhaps matching TRBD1 (6 bases). CDR1 and CDR2 (germline): SGDLS, YYNGEE. Trimming left V 3 bases short and J 4 bases short, with 14 bases between. The CDR3 length is 15 residues. The CDR3 bases are TGTGCCAGCAGCGCTGTACAGGGTTCCGGAAACACCATATATTTT. It is translated as CASSAVQGSGNTIYF.

The chain couples TRBV5-1 to TRBJ1-1; TRBD1 matches 7 bases. The CDR3 is 13 amino acids. V shed 4 bases, J shed 7 bases, and the junction held 7 bases outside the gene matches. CDR1 and CDR2 from the germline V gene are SGHRS and YFSETQ. For the CDR3, the DNA is TGCGCCAGCAGCAGGGGGCAGTTGGGTGAAGCTTTCTTT. Residues: CASSRGQLGEAFF.